These 19 T cell receptor beta chains originate from one sample sequenced in a study of post-analysis software for immune sequencing data. General study findings and limits: In patients, about 5 TRBV segments were more frequent than in controls, with TRBV5-6, TRBV5-1 and TRBV20-1 among them.

No antigens are known for them. Unique-molecular-identifier-tagged TCR beta cDNA libraries were used. TCRdb ran MiXCR on the PCR reads and lists one entry per CDR3 protein. Among roughly 650,000 distinct CDR3 sequences listed, roughly three fifths were seen once. The sequencing input was blood. The origin of the receptors is a girl aged 2-10 years with multiple sclerosis.

This clonotype was seen once. The V call is TRBV12-3 or TRBV12-4, the J call TRBJ2-5; perhaps TRBD1 as D (6 bases). With 6 bases removed from V and 2 bases from J, the gap between germline ends came to 22 bases. This CDR3 spans 17 amino acids. CDR3 bases: TGTGCCAGCAGCTCCAGGTGGGGGCAGGGGCGACAAGAGACCCAGTACTTC. As protein: CASSSRWGQGRQETQYF.

This clonotype was observed a handful of times. The chain carries TRBV29-1 and TRBJ2-7, with a weak D call TRBD2 (5 bases). The germline V gene encodes CDR1 SQVTM and CDR2 ANQGSEA. V was pared by 6 bases and J by 3 bases, with 9 bases between. This CDR3 has 11 amino acids. CDR3 region: CSVGDYYEQYF. The CDR3 coding sequence is TGCAGCGTCGGCGACTACTACGAGCAGTACTTC.

This clonotype was observed a single time. The gene calls are TRBV10-3 and TRBJ2-5, with D possibly being TRBD2 (6 bases). Trimming shortened V by 6 bases and J by 4 bases, and 12 bases separated the two germline ends. The length of the CDR3 is 13 residues. CDR1 and CDR2 (germline): ENHRY, SYGVKD. The chain's CDR3 is CAIRGVSGETQYF. The CDR3 DNA is TGTGCCATCAGGGGGGTTAGCGGAGAGACCCAGTACTTC.

J is TRBJ1-2 and V is TRBV5-1, with 9 bases that match TRBD1. The J segment lost 6 bases and the V segment lost 6 bases, leaving 9 bases of the junction unmatched. CDR3 length equals 14 residues. Germline V gene data show CDR1 as SGHRS and CDR2 as YFSETQ. For the CDR3, the DNA is TGCGCCAGCACCGAGACAGGGGGGAAGGATGGCTACACCTTC. Protein product: CASTETGGKDGYTF.

This chain joins TRBV12-3 or TRBV12-4 and TRBJ2-1; 8 positions match TRBD1. This CDR3 is built from 12 residues. V lost 5 bases to trimming and J lost 10 bases; unmatched junction nucleotides: 4. CDR3 loop: CASSTQGEEQFF. DNA of the CDR3: TGTGCCAGCAGTACACAGGGGGAGGAGCAGTTCTTC.

The sample holds one count of this clonotype. The CDR3 nucleotides read TGTGCCAGTCATCTCTGGGGGGAACAGCCCCAGCATTTT. Translating gives CASHLWGEQPQHF. The genes are TRBV6-6 and TRBJ1-5; D may be TRBD1 (5 bases). Germline V gene sequence: CDR1 MNHNY, CDR2 SVGAGI (reference sequence). This CDR3 region has 13 residues. Trimming shortened V by 9 bases and J by 7 bases, and 16 bases separated the two germline ends.

This chain connects TRBV6-5 to TRBJ1-1, with 8 bases lining up with TRBD1. CDR3 size: 15 residues. Per germline, CDR1 MNHEY and CDR2 SVGAGI. J was trimmed by 3 bases and V by 6 bases; bases with no gene match: 9. DNA for the CDR3: TGTGCCAGCAGGACCCCCAGGGGGCAGGACACTGAAGCTTTCTTT. Protein sequence: CASRTPRGQDTEAFF.

CDR3 DNA: TGTGCCACCAGCAGAGACCAGGGGCCTCAGCCCCAGCATTTT. Its protein product is CATSRDQGPQPQHF. The chain joins TRBV15 to TRBJ1-5; a weak D match, TRBD1 (6 bases). The V and J ends lost 0 bases and 6 bases respectively, with 9 bases between them. In germline, CDR1 is LNHNV, CDR2 YYDKDF (reference sequence). This CDR3 spans 14 amino acids.

The CDR3 DNA follows: TGTGCCAGCAGTTTAGTAACTAGCGGGGAAGAGTTCTTC. Its translation: CASSLVTSGEEFF. The V call is TRBV12-3 or TRBV12-4, the J call TRBJ2-1; 10 bases agree with TRBD2. The J segment lost 14 bases and the V segment lost 1 base, leaving 5 bases of the junction unmatched. This CDR3 is built from 13 residues.

The rearrangement links TRBV29-1 to TRBJ1-4; D is uncertain. Germline V gives CDR1 SQVTM, CDR2 ANQGSEA. Trimming took 2 bases from V and 3 from J, leaving 4 bases between them. The CDR3 has 12 amino acids. As DNA, the CDR3 is TGCAGCGTTGAAACGGCTAATGAAAAACTGTTTTTT. Its protein is CSVETANEKLFF.

The chain recombines TRBV4-1 with TRBJ2-5, with TRBD1 matching 10 bases. The DNA end favors TRBJ2-7, so the J call may be wrong. Germline CDR1 and CDR2: MGHRA and YSYEKL. The CDR3 sequence is 15 residues long. The CDR3 nucleotides read TGCGCCAGCAGCCACACCGGGACAGGGGCCTACGAGCAGTACTTC. Residues: CASSHTGTGAYEQYF.

This chain links TRBV20-1 with TRBJ2-1, with 8 bases that match TRBD1. V dropped 5 bases and J dropped 8; count of bases not matched to a gene: 5. Germline V gene data show CDR1 as DFQATT and CDR2 as SNEGSKA (reference sequence). CDR3 length equals 12 residues. The CDR3 loop is CSARTGTYEQFF. CDR3 nucleotides: TGCAGTGCTCGGACAGGGACGTATGAGCAGTTCTTC.

This sequence joins TRBV10-3 and TRBJ2-3; unclear D gene. Germline values: CDR1 ENHRY, CDR2 SYGVKD. This CDR3 is built from 14 residues. The ends were cut back, 4 bases at V and 3 bases at J, with 11 bases in the middle. The CDR3 region is CAISAAGSTDTQYF. In nucleotides, the CDR3 is TGTGCCATCAGTGCGGCAGGCAGTACAGATACGCAGTATTTT.

The chain couples TRBV20-1 to TRBJ2-5, with TRBD2 matching 14 bases. V gave up 4 bases and J gave up 9 bases; unmatched junction bases: 7. From germline, CDR1 is DFQATT and CDR2 SNEGSKA (reference sequence). This CDR3 spans 14 amino acids. The CDR3 loop reads CSAKPGLAGEAQYF. Here the CDR3 DNA reads TGCAGTGCTAAACCGGGACTAGCGGGAGAAGCCCAGTACTTC.

The V call is TRBV6-5, the J call TRBJ2-7; a weak D match, TRBD1 (6 bases). The V end was cut by 2 bases, the J end by 6 bases, with 11 bases between. The CDR3 has 13 residues. Germline V gene lookup returns CDR1 MNHEY and CDR2 SVGAGI. This CDR3 is CASSYTPGVEQYF. CDR3 DNA sequence: TGTGCCAGCAGTTACACCCCAGGGGTCGAGCAGTACTTC.

The chain recombines TRBV7-2 with TRBJ2-4; 10 bases align to TRBD2. The CDR3 runs 15 residues. Germline V gene data show CDR1 as SGHTA and CDR2 as FQGNSA. The junction had 5 bases not matched to a gene; V was cut back by 3 bases and J by 6 bases. CDR3 protein: CASSFIAGGPNIQYF. In DNA, the CDR3 is TGTGCCAGCAGCTTTATAGCGGGGGGACCAAACATTCAGTACTTC.

The rearrangement links TRBV6-6 to TRBJ2-4; 7 bases line up with TRBD2. The DNA end favors TRBJ2-7, so the J call may be wrong. Germline loops: CDR1 MNHNY, CDR2 SVGAGI (reference sequence). This CDR3 comprises 15 residues. The CDR3 sequence is CASSYENSGLYEQYF. The CDR3 DNA reads as TGTGCCAGCAGTTATGAGAATAGCGGGCTGTACGAGCAGTACTTC.

V gene TRBV4-1 combines with J gene TRBJ2-1; D possibly matches TRBD1 or TRBD2 (5 bases each). In germline, CDR1 is MGHRA, CDR2 YSYEKL. There are 14 residues in the CDR3. V was pared by 1 base and J by 5 bases, with 9 bases between. DNA for the CDR3: TGCGCCAGCAGCCAAGTGGGGGTGGACAATGAGCAGTTCTTC. Amino acids: CASSQVGVDNEQFF.

This chain uses TRBV27 with TRBJ1-2; D uncertain. The germline CDR1 and CDR2 sequences are MNHEY and SMNVEV (reference sequence). The CDR3 spans 13 residues. Deletions cut 3 bases from V and 5 bases from J, with 10 bases between. CDR3 nucleotide sequence: TGTGCCAGCAGTTTCTCATCCACTTATGGCTACACCTTC. Translated: CASSFSSTYGYTF.